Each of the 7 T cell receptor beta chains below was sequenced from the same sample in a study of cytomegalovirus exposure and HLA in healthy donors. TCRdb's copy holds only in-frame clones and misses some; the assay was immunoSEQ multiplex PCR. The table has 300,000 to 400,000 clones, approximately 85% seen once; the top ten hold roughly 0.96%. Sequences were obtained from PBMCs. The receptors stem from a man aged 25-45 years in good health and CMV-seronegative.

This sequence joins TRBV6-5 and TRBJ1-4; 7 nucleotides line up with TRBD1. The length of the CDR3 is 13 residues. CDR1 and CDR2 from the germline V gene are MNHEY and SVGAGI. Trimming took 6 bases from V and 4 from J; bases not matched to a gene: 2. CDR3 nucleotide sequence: TGTGCCAGCAGGGGACAGTTTAATGAAAAACTGTTTTTT. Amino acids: CASRGQFNEKLFF.

CDR3 region: CASSIVGQDVQETQYF. The CDR3, as DNA: TGTGCCAGTAGTATAGTGGGGCAGGACGTCCAAGAGACCCAGTACTTC. The chain has TRBV19 and TRBJ2-5; D is possibly TRBD1 (5 bases). Per the germline V gene, CDR1 is LNHDA and CDR2 is SQIVND (reference sequence). There are 16 residues in the CDR3. Trimming pared 1 base from V and 1 base from J, leaving 13 bases between.

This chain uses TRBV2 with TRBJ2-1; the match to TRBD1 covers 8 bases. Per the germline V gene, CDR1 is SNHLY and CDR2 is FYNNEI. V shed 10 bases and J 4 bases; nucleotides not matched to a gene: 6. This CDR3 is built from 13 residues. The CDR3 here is CAIRTGQYNEQFF. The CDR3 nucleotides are TGTGCCATAAGGACAGGGCAATACAATGAGCAGTTCTTC.

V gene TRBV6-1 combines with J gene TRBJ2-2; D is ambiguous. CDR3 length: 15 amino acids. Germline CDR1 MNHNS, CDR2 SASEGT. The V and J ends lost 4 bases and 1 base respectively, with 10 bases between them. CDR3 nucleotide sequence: TGTGCCAGCAGTGTATCAGCAGGGAACACCGGGGAGCTGTTTTTT. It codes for CASSVSAGNTGELFF.

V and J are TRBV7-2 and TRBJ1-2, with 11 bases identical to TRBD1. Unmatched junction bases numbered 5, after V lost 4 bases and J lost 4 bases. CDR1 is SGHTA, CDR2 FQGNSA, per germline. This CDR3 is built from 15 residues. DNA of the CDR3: TGTGCCAGCAGCTCAGCCGGGACAGGGGGCTATGGCTACACCTTC. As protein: CASSSAGTGGYGYTF.

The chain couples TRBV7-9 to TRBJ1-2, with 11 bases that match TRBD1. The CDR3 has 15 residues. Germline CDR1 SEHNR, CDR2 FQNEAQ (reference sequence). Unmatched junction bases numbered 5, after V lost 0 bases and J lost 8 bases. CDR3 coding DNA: TGTGCCAGCAGCTTAGCCGGACAGGGGGCAGACGGCTACACCTTC. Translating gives CASSLAGQGADGYTF. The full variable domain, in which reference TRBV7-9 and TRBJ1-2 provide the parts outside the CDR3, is DTGVSQNPRHKITKRGQNVTFRCDPISEHNRLYWYRQTLGQGPEFLTYFQNEAQLEKSRLLSDRFSAERPKGSFSTLEIQRTEQGDSAMYLCASSLAGQGADGYTFGSGTRLTVV.

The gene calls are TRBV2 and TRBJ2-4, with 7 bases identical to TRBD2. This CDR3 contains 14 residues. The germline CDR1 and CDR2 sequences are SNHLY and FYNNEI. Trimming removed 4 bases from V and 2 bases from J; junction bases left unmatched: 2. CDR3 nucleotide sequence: TGTGCCAGCAGTGGACTAGCCTCCAAAAACATTCAGTACTTC. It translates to CASSGLASKNIQYF.